Measured by frequency, the clone carrying this TCR beta chain is medium-sized. The sample originates from a study of CXCR3-negative and CXCR3-positive naive CD8 T cells. This CDR3 is built from 14 residues. Germline loops: CDR1 SQVTM, CDR2 ANQGSEA. The libraries of TRB cDNA were constructed through 5' RACE using UMI labels. TCRdb reprocessed the 5' RACE reads and keeps a single row for each CDR3 protein, giving no DNA. The sample table sets out 6,000 to 8,000 distinct CDR3 sequences. The chain has TRBV29-1 and TRBJ2-5; TCRdb designates TRBD1, a call that cannot be tested without DNA. Material: naive CXCR3- CD8+ T cells from blood. Subset given: CD45RO-CCR7+CD27+CD95- naive CD8+ T cells lacking CXCR3 (TNR3-). The clonotype originates from a human donor in good health. Some clones in this sample may be carry-over from other donors' samples. CDR3 sequence: CSVWGTGGGETQYF.